The 21 T cell receptor beta chains reported below all come from one sample, sequenced in a study of T cell changes during pregnancy in multiple sclerosis. Method: immunoSEQ multiplex PCR; TCRdb's copy keeps in-frame clones and lacks some. The sample holds about 77,000 clones, 90% to 95% seen once. Sequenced here: peripheral blood, sampled after pregnancy. The receptors were gathered from a female donor in good health, enrolled as a control in a pregnancy study.

This chain uses TRBV6-6 with TRBJ1-1; TRBD1 matches at 9 bases. V shed 2 bases and J 3 bases; nucleotides not matched to a gene: 7. CDR3 size: 16 residues. From germline, CDR1 is MNHNY and CDR2 SVGAGI (reference sequence). The chain's CDR3 is CASSYLRTGDHTEAFF. In nucleotides, the CDR3 is TGTGCCAGCAGTTACCTCCGGACAGGGGATCACACTGAAGCTTTCTTT.

In its sample, this clone was seen once. This chain links TRBV5-1 with TRBJ2-1, with D possibly being TRBD2 (6 bases). V lost 3 bases and J 7 bases, leaving 14 bases between the germline ends. There are 14 residues in the CDR3. Per germline, CDR1 SGHRS and CDR2 YFSETQ. The CDR3 DNA follows: TGCGCCAGCAGCTCCACGACTAGTTCGAATGAGCAGTTCTTC. Its protein product is CASSSTTSSNEQFF.

The chain couples TRBV27 to TRBJ2-7, with 7 bases matching TRBD1. The CDR3 sequence is 12 residues long. Per the germline V gene, CDR1 is MNHEY and CDR2 is SMNVEV (reference sequence). The trim removed 5 bases at V and 7 bases at J, leaving 5 bases unmatched. CDR3 bases: TGTGCCAGCAGTAGGGGACAGACGGAGCAGTACTTC. Residues: CASSRGQTEQYF.

The rearrangement uses TRBV4-2 and TRBJ2-4, with 9 bases aligning to TRBD1. Germline CDR1 LGHNA, CDR2 YNFKEQ. The V segment lost 0 bases and the J segment 7 bases; nucleotides outside the gene matches: 7. This CDR3 spans 16 amino acids. CDR3 loop: CASSQEVGTGLNIQYF. The CDR3 bases are TGTGCCAGCAGCCAAGAGGTAGGGACAGGGTTGAACATTCAGTACTTC.

The chain employs TRBV6-6 and TRBJ2-3, with 7 bases matching TRBD1. Germline trimming cut 6 bases from V and 5 bases from J; bases unmatched to any gene: 8. CDR3 length: 14 amino acids. Germline CDR1 MNHNY, CDR2 SVGAGI (reference sequence). The CDR3 loop reads CASRTSGGLDTQYF. The CDR3 bases are TGTGCCAGCAGAACCTCAGGGGGTCTAGATACGCAGTATTTT.

The CDR3 nucleotides read TGTGCCAGTACCGGGGGGGGACAGGGGAGTCACGAGCAGTACTTC. Translation: CASTGGGQGSHEQYF. V and J are TRBV28 and TRBJ2-7; 10 nucleotides match TRBD1. From germline, CDR1 is MDHEN and CDR2 SYDVKM. CDR3 size: 15 residues. Germline trimming cut 9 bases from V and 5 bases from J; bases unmatched to any gene: 13. Complete variable domain (other parts from reference TRBV28 and TRBJ2-7): DVKVTQSSRYLVKRTGEKVFLECVQDMDHENMFWYRQDPGLGLRLIYFSYDVKMKEKGDIPEGYSVSREKKERFSLILESASTNQTSMYLCASTGGGQGSHEQYFGPGTRLTVT.

The rearrangement links TRBV5-4 to TRBJ1-3, with TRBD1 matching over 7 bases. The V gene end was trimmed by 0 bases and the J gene end by 0 bases; junction bases not matched to a gene: 9. CDR1 is SGHNT and CDR2 is YYREEE in the germline V gene (reference sequence). The CDR3 is 18 residues long. CDR3 residues: CASSLGGDSLSSGNTIYF. The CDR3 bases are TGTGCCAGCAGCTTGGGTGGGGACAGTCTTAGCTCTGGAAACACCATATATTTT.

This clone was picked up many times. The chain employs TRBV29-1 and TRBJ2-7; the match to TRBD2 covers 9 bases. This CDR3 spans 13 amino acids. V shed 2 bases and J 7 bases; nucleotides not matched to a gene: 6. CDR1 is SQVTM, CDR2 ANQGSEA, per germline. CDR3 bases: TGCAGCGTTGAACTAGCGGGATCCGGGGAGCAGTACTTC. Translation: CSVELAGSGEQYF.

Remarks on this clone: One junction end does not reproduce the germline sequence, and a read error may be involved. The chain couples TRBV27 to TRBJ2-3, with D possibly TRBD2 on 6 matching bases. CDR1 is MNHEY and CDR2 is SMNVEV in the germline V gene (reference sequence). This CDR3 has 16 amino acids. The CDR3 is CASSFLRAGSTYTQYF. For the CDR3, the DNA is TGTGCCAGCAGTTTCCTCAGGGCGGGGTCCACATATACGCAGTATTTT.

This rearrangement joins TRBV29-1 to TRBJ2-7; perhaps TRBD2 as D (5 bases). The length of the CDR3 is 12 residues. Trimming removed 4 bases from V and 4 bases from J, with 11 bases in between. Germline V gives CDR1 SQVTM, CDR2 ANQGSEA. CDR3 nucleotide sequence: TGCAGCGTTGGTCTAGCTGGGTACGAGCAGTACTTC. Translating it yields CSVGLAGYEQYF.

The chain couples TRBV19 to TRBJ2-7, with D possibly matching TRBD1 (6 bases). The germline V and J ends were trimmed by 5 bases and 5 bases, with 10 bases remaining between them. CDR3 length: 12 residues. Germline V CDR1 and CDR2: LNHDA, SQIVND (reference sequence). CDR3 bases: TGTGCCAGTAGTGTTCACAGGGACGAGCAGTACTTC. This sequence encodes CASSVHRDEQYF.

The V and J genes are TRBV19 and TRBJ1-5, with 7 bases fitting TRBD1. The V and J ends lost 9 bases and 4 bases, in that order; junction bases with no gene match: 3. The length of the CDR3 is 12 residues. Germline CDR1 and CDR2: LNHDA and SQIVND (reference sequence). The CDR3 DNA reads TGTGCCAGCAGACAGGGTAATCAGCCCCAGCATTTT. This gives the protein CASRQGNQPQHF.

The CDR3, as DNA: TGTGCCAGCAGCGTAGTCGGCAGGGAGGACTATGGCTACACCTTC. This encodes CASSVVGREDYGYTF. The chain is built from TRBV9 and TRBJ1-2, with D possibly being TRBD1 (5 bases). Deletions cut 0 bases from V and 3 bases from J, with 12 bases between. The CDR3 length is 15 residues. Germline lookup yields CDR1 SGDLS and CDR2 YYNGEE.

CDR3 residues: CASSTRTDTEAFF. The CDR3 bases are TGTGCCAGCTCCACGAGGACAGACACTGAAGCTTTCTTT. The J gene is TRBJ1-1, the V gene TRBV2; a weak D match, TRBD1 (6 bases). Germline V gene sequence: CDR1 SNHLY, CDR2 FYNNEI. This CDR3 is 13 amino acids long. The germline V and J ends were trimmed by 8 bases and 3 bases, with 13 bases remaining between them.

The chain employs TRBV9 and TRBJ1-6; D not resolved. This CDR3 contains 17 residues. The germline gives CDR1 SGDLS, CDR2 YYNGEE. The V and J ends lost 3 bases and 2 bases respectively, with 15 bases between them. CDR3 sequence (DNA): TGTGCCAGCAGCGGAGGGTGGGGAGACGCCTATAATTCACCCCTCCACTTT. Protein product: CASSGGWGDAYNSPLHF.

CDR3 sequence (DNA): TGTGCCAGCAGCGGAGCAGGGGTCCAGTACTTC. Its translation is CASSGAGVQYF. The rearrangement links TRBV5-4 to TRBJ2-5; the D gene is possibly TRBD1 (6 bases). CDR3 size: 11 residues. The germline V gene has CDR1 SGHNT and CDR2 YYREEE (reference sequence). The ends were cut back, 4 bases at V and 10 bases at J, with 11 bases in the middle.

V and J are TRBV4-2 and TRBJ2-1; 10 bases match TRBD2. This CDR3 contains 16 residues. Germline trimming cut 4 bases from V and 6 bases from J; bases unmatched to any gene: 9. Germline CDR1 and CDR2: LGHNA and YNFKEQ. CDR3 sequence reads: CASSPKAGGPGNEQFF. DNA for the CDR3: TGTGCCAGCAGCCCTAAAGCGGGAGGGCCCGGCAATGAGCAGTTCTTC.

J is TRBJ1-4 and V is TRBV2; weak D call: TRBD1 (6 bases). Trimming pared 4 bases from V and 3 bases from J, leaving 9 bases between. This CDR3 region has 14 residues. In germline, CDR1 is SNHLY, CDR2 FYNNEI. For the CDR3, the DNA is TGTGCCAGCAGTGGGACAGTGCCTAATGAAAAACTGTTTTTT. Translating gives CASSGTVPNEKLFF.

V and J are TRBV30 and TRBJ1-1, with D perhaps matching TRBD1 (6 bases). With 8 bases removed from V and 3 bases from J, the gap between germline ends came to 10 bases. There are 11 residues in the CDR3. In germline, CDR1 is GTSNPN, CDR2 SVGIG (reference sequence). In DNA, the CDR3 is TGTGCCGGGGGCCGGGACACTGAAGCTTTCTTT. It codes for CAGGRDTEAFF. Drawing the rest from reference TRBV30 and TRBJ1-1, the complete variable domain is SQTIHQWPATLVQPVGSPLSLECTVEGTSNPNLYWYRQAAGRGLQLLFYSVGIGQISSEVPQNLSASRPQDRQFILSSKKLLLSDSGFYLCAGGRDTEAFFGQGTRLTVV.

This chain uses TRBV7-3 with TRBJ2-1, with 9 bases aligning to TRBD2. The J segment lost 4 bases and the V segment lost 8 bases, leaving 6 bases of the junction unmatched. This CDR3 spans 14 amino acids. Germline CDR1 reads SGHTA; CDR2 reads FQGTGA. This CDR3 reads CASGRLADYNEQFF. The CDR3, as DNA: TGTGCCAGCGGCCGACTAGCGGATTACAATGAGCAGTTCTTC.

This clone has more than one count but fewer than ten. The identical CDR3 is also encoded by other nucleotide sequences in the sample. This rearrangement joins TRBV7-9 to TRBJ2-7; D is ambiguous. Trimming stripped 4 bases from V and 3 bases from J, with 7 bases between. In germline, CDR1 is SEHNR, CDR2 FQNEAQ (reference sequence). The length of the CDR3 is 12 residues. The DNA for the CDR3 is TGTGCCAGCAGCTCCAGACTCTACGAGCAGTACTTC. It yields the protein CASSSRLYEQYF.